A selection of T cell receptor beta chains follows, all from one sample in a study of beta chain features in type 1 diabetes. TCRdb's copy holds only in-frame clones and misses some; the assay was immunoSEQ multiplex PCR. The sample records more than 140,000 clones, roughly 9.7% being singletons. The sequenced sample consisted of central memory CD4+ T cells from blood. The receptors stem from a woman aged 40 to 49 in good health. CDR3s leave out the opening cysteine and the closing phenylalanine or tryptophan. The order of the fields is V gene, clone size, CDR3 protein. The size entry is marked missing in some rows and otherwise reads once, few, many or a size class.

V gene: TRBV7-8
clone size: few
CDR3 protein: ASSFSGQFDYEQY

V gene: TRBV5-1
clone size: -
CDR3 protein: ASRPGQGAFYNEQF

V gene: TRBV29-1
clone size: few
CDR3 protein: SVGAGGGYT

V gene: TRBV9
clone size: -
CDR3 protein: ASSPYWGGVGGETQY

V gene: TRBV5-4
clone size: -
CDR3 protein: ASSADRANTEAF

V gene: TRBV7-9
clone size: -
CDR3 protein: ASSLGLSGDTQY

V gene: TRBV9
clone size: few
CDR3 protein: ASSVQQGPGYEQY

V gene: TRBV6-5
clone size: -
CDR3 protein: ASSLSRQGSSGYT

V gene: TRBV5-4
clone size: few
CDR3 protein: ASSLGGAASGEQF

V gene: TRBV4-1
clone size: -
CDR3 protein: ANSQVPQNAYGYT

V gene: TRBV2
clone size: -
CDR3 protein: ASSLDNEQF

V gene: TRBV27
clone size: -
CDR3 protein: ASSLKRGFSYEQY

V gene: TRBV25-1
clone size: few
CDR3 protein: ASRRVDTQY

V gene: TRBV5-4
clone size: -
CDR3 protein: ASSLERDQETQY

V gene: TRBV7-2
clone size: many
CDR3 protein: ASSWQGAITDTQY

V gene: TRBV18
clone size: few
CDR3 protein: ASSPSTGGASPAEQY

V gene: TRBV5-1
clone size: -
CDR3 protein: ASSDSQETQY

V gene: TRBV5-1
clone size: -
CDR3 protein: ASSPRTSGGNNEQF

V gene: TRBV19
clone size: few
CDR3 protein: ASMGQGFGSNQPQH

V gene: TRBV18
clone size: -
CDR3 protein: ASSPRGAEGYGYT

V gene: TRBV13
clone size: many
CDR3 protein: ASSPRGGGFHEQY

V gene: TRBV18
clone size: -
CDR3 protein: ASSLKGKETQY

V gene: TRBV2
clone size: few
CDR3 protein: ASSPDRGNQPQH

V gene: TRBV19
clone size: few
CDR3 protein: ASSLKGGNNSPLH

V gene: TRBV10-3
clone size: -
CDR3 protein: AIRPDRDLLGYT

V gene: TRBV9
clone size: -
CDR3 protein: ASSSRLAGGNTDTQY

V gene: TRBV7-2
clone size: few
CDR3 protein: ASSSQGARQF

V gene: TRBV28
clone size: -
CDR3 protein: ASSLGQGKPEKLF

V gene: TRBV4-1
clone size: few
CDR3 protein: ASSQFQGARYEQY

V gene: TRBV5-1
clone size: -
CDR3 protein: ASSPSGSTDTQY

V gene: TRBV7-9
clone size: many
CDR3 protein: ASSPGMSYNSPLH

V gene: TRBV28
clone size: few
CDR3 protein: ASSSAGNTEAF

V gene: TRBV7-4
clone size: many
CDR3 protein: ASSLRVRSVDRVGYGYT

V gene: TRBV27
clone size: few
CDR3 protein: ASSPRQTYNSPLH

V gene: TRBV19
clone size: few
CDR3 protein: ASSTGSGGAGDEQF

V gene: TRBV5-6
clone size: -
CDR3 protein: ASRSWDRAPNTGELF

V gene: TRBV7-2
clone size: few
CDR3 protein: ASSPTNQAGYT

V gene: TRBV2
clone size: -
CDR3 protein: ASREKGTGNYGYT

V gene: TRBV4-3
clone size: -
CDR3 protein: ASSLEMAGSLEQY

V gene: TRBV6-5
clone size: -
CDR3 protein: ASSSLYEQY

V gene: TRBV14
clone size: -
CDR3 protein: ASSHWDSAYNEQF

V gene: TRBV2
clone size: -
CDR3 protein: ASSAYSNQPQH

V gene: TRBV7-2
clone size: -
CDR3 protein: ASSYRLTETQY

V gene: TRBV9
clone size: -
CDR3 protein: ASTRTGTSTDTQY

V gene: TRBV9
clone size: few
CDR3 protein: ASSIGLDSTKGYT

V gene: TRBV6-4
clone size: -
CDR3 protein: ASRSGGADTEAF

V gene: TRBV29-1
clone size: few
CDR3 protein: SAVGTDLNQPQH

V gene: TRBV7-2
clone size: -
CDR3 protein: ASSFEGTGTDTQY

V gene: TRBV5-1
clone size: few
CDR3 protein: ASSSDTSGNTIY

V gene: TRBV18
clone size: -
CDR3 protein: ASSPETSNYNEQF

V gene: TRBV5-1
clone size: few
CDR3 protein: ASSGGAGGSTDTQY